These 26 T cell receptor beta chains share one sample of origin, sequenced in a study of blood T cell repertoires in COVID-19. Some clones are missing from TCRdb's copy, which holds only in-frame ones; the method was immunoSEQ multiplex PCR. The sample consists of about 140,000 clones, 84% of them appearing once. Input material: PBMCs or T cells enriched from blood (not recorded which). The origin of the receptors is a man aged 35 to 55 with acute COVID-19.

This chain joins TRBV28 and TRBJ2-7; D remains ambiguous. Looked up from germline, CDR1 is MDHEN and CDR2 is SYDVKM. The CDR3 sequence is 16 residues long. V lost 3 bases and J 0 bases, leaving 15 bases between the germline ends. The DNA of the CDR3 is TGTGCCAGCAGTTTGTGGAGCGCCCAGAGCTCCTACGAGCAGTACTTC. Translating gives CASSLWSAQSSYEQYF.

CDR3 DNA: TGTGCCAGCAGCTATAAGGGACAGGGGGTTCAGCCCCAGCATTTT. Its translation: CASSYKGQGVQPQHF. The chain combines TRBV5-5 with TRBJ1-5; 11 bases match TRBD1. V gave up 3 bases and J gave up 6 bases; unmatched junction bases: 5. The CDR3 is 15 residues long. From germline, CDR1 is SGHKS and CDR2 YYEKEE (reference sequence).

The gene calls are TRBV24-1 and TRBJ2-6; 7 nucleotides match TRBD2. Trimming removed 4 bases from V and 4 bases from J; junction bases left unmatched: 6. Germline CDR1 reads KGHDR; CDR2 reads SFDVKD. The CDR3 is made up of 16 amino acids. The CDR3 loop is CATSEPSGDGANVLTF. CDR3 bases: TGTGCCACCAGTGAACCAAGCGGGGACGGGGCCAACGTCCTGACTTTC.

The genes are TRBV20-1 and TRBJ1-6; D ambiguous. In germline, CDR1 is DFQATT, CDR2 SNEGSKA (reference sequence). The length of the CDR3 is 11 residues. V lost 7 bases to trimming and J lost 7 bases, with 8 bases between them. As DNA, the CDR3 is TGCAGTGGGGGAGGGAATTCACCCCTCCACTTT. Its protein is CSGGGNSPLHF.

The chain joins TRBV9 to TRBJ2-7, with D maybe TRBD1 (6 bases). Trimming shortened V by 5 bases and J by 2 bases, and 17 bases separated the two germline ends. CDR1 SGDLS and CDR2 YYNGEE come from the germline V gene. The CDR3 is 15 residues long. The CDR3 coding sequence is TGTGCCAGCAGTGGTAACCCAGGGACACCCTACGAGCAGTACTTC. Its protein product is CASSGNPGTPYEQYF.

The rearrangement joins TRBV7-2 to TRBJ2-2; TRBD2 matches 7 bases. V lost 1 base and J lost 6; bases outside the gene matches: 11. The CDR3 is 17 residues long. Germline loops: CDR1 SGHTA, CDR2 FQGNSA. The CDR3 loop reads CASSLDIGSAGAGELFF. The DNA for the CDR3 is TGTGCCAGCAGCTTAGATATTGGTTCGGCGGGAGCCGGGGAGCTGTTTTTT.

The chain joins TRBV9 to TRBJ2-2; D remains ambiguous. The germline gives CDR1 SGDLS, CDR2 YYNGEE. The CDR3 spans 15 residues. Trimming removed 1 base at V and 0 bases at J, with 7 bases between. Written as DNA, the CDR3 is TGTGCCAGCAGCGTAAGAAACACGAACACCGGGGAGCTGTTTTTT. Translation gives CASSVRNTNTGELFF.

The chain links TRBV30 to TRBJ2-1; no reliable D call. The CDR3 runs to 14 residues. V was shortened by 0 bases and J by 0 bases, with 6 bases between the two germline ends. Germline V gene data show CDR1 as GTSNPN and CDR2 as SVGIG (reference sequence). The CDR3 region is CAWSVFSSYNEQFF. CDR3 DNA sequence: TGTGCCTGGAGTGTATTCAGCTCCTACAATGAGCAGTTCTTC.

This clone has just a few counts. The CDR3 here is CSATGEGYTF. Written as DNA, the CDR3 is TGCAGTGCAACGGGGGAGGGCTACACCTTC. The chain recombines TRBV20-1 with TRBJ1-2; a possible D gene is TRBD1 (5 bases). V was cut by 6 bases and J by 8 bases, with 10 bases left in between. In germline, CDR1 is DFQATT, CDR2 SNEGSKA (reference sequence). The CDR3 totals 10 residues.

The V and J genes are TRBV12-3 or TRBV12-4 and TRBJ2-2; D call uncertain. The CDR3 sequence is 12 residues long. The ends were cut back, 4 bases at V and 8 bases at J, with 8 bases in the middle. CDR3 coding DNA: TGTGCCAGCAGTTGGGCTGGGGGGGAGCTGTTTTTT. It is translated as CASSWAGGELFF.

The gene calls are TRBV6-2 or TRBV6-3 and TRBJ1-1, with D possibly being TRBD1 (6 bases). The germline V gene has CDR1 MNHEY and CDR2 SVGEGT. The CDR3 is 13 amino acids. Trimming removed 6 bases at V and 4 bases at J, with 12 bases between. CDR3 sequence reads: CASSRDRTTEAFF. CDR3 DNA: TGTGCCAGCAGCCGAGACAGGACCACTGAAGCTTTCTTT.

This CDR3 reads CASSLSLGQREEQYF. CDR3 coding DNA: TGTGCCAGCAGTTTGTCCCTTGGGCAGCGGGAAGAGCAGTACTTC. The chain uses TRBV28 and TRBJ2-7; 7 nucleotides line up with TRBD2. The length of the CDR3 is 15 residues. Germline loops: CDR1 MDHEN, CDR2 SYDVKM. V trimming: 3 bases; J trimming: 7 bases; junction bases outside the gene matches: 12.

The CDR3 reads CASSAPAGQGAGELFF. The CDR3 DNA reads as TGTGCCAGCAGCGCACCCGCGGGACAGGGTGCCGGGGAGCTGTTTTTT. The J gene is TRBJ2-2, the V gene TRBV7-8; 9 bases align to TRBD1. Germline V gives CDR1 SGHVS, CDR2 FQNEAQ. The CDR3 loop spans 16 amino acids. Losses at the gene ends were 5 bases for V and 6 bases for J; bases not matched to a gene: 10.

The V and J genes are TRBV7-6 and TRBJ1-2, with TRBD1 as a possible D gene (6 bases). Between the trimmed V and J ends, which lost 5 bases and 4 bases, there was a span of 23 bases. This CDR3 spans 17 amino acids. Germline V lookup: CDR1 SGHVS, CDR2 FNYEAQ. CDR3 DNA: TGTGCCAGCAGCCCAACAGTAGGACAGCTCACCTCCTATGGCTACACCTTC. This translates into CASSPTVGQLTSYGYTF.

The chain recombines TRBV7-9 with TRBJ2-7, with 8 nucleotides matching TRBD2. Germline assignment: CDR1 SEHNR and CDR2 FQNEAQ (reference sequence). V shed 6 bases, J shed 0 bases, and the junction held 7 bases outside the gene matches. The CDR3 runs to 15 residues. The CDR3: CASSSRTSSSYEQYF. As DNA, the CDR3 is TGTGCCAGCAGTTCCAGGACTAGCTCCTCCTACGAGCAGTACTTC. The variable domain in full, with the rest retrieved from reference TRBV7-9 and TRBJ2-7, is DTGVSQNPRHKITKRGQNVTFRCDPISEHNRLYWYRQTLGQGPEFLTYFQNEAQLEKSRLLSDRFSAERPKGSFSTLEIQRTEQGDSAMYLCASSSRTSSSYEQYFGPGTRLTVT.

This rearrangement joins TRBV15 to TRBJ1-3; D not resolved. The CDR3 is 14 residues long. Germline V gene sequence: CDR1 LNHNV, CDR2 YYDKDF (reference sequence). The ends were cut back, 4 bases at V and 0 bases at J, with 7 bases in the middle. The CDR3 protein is CATSKETSGNTIYF. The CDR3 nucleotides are TGTGCCACCAGCAAGGAGACCTCTGGAAACACCATATATTTT. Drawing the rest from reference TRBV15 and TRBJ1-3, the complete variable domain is DAMVIQNPRYQVTQFGKPVTLSCSQTLNHNVMYWYQQKSSQAPKLLFHYYDKDFNNEADTPDNFQSRRPNTSFCFLDIRSPGLGDTAMYLCATSKETSGNTIYFGEGSWLTVV.

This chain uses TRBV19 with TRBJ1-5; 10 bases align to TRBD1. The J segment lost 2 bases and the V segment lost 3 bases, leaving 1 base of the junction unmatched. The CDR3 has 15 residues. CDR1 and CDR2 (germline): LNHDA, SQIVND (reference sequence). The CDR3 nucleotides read TGTGCCAGTAGTATGGGGACAGGGGGCAATCAGCCCCAGCATTTT. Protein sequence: CASSMGTGGNQPQHF. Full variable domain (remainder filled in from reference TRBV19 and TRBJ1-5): DGGITQSPKYLFRKEGQNVTLSCEQNLNHDAMYWYRQDPGQGLRLIYYSQIVNDFQKGDIAEGYSVSREKKESFPLTVTSAQKNPTAFYLCASSMGTGGNQPQHFGDGTRLSIL.

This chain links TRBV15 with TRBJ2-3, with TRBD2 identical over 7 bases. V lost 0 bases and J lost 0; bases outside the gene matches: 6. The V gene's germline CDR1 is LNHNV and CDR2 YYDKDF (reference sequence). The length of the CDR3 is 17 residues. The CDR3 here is CATSREAGLTSTDTQYF. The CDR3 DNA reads TGTGCCACCAGCAGAGAGGCGGGACTAACTAGCACAGATACGCAGTATTTT.

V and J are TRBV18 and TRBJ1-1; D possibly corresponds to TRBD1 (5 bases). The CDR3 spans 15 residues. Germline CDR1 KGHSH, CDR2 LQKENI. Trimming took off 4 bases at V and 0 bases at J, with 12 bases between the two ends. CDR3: CASSRGGGVNTEAFF. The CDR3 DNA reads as TGTGCCAGCTCACGCGGGGGAGGAGTGAACACTGAAGCTTTCTTT. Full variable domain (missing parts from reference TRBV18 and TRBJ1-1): NAGVMQNPRHLVRRRGQEARLRCSPMKGHSHVYWYRQLPEEGLKFMVYLQKENIIDESGMPKERFSAEFPKEGPSILRIQQVVRGDSAAYFCASSRGGGVNTEAFFGQGTRLTVV.

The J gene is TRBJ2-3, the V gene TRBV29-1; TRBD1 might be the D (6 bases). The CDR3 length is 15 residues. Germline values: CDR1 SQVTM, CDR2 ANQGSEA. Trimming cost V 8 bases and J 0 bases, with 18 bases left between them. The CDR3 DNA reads TGCAGCCTCAAACCTTTCGGGACAAGCACAGATACGCAGTATTTT. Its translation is CSLKPFGTSTDTQYF.

The CDR3 nucleotides read TGCGCCAGCAGCCAAGGGTCTAGAAAACAAGAGACCCAGTACTTC. Protein: CASSQGSRKQETQYF. The chain carries TRBV4-3 and TRBJ2-5; the D is unclear. The germline V gene has CDR1 LGHNA and CDR2 YSLEER. The CDR3 is 15 amino acids. Trimming left V 1 base short and J 2 bases short, with 11 bases between.

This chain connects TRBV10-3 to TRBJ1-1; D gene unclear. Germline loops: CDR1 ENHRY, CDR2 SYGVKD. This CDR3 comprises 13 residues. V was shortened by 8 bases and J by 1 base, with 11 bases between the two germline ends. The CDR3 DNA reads TGTGCCATCGCCCTTGGCCCGAACACTGAAGCTTTCTTT. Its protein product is CAIALGPNTEAFF.

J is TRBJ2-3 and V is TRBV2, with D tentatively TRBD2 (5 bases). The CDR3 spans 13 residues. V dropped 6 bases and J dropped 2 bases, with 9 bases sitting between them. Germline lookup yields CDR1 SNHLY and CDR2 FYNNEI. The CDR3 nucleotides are TGTGCCAGCAGGGCTCTAGCCACAGATACGCAGTATTTT. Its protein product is CASRALATDTQYF.

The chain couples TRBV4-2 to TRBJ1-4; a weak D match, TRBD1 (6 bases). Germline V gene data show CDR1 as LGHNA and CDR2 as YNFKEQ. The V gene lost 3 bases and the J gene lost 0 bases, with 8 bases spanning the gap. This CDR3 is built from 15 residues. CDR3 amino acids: CASSQGQATNEKLFF. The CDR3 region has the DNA TGTGCCAGCAGCCAGGGACAAGCAACTAATGAAAAACTGTTTTTT.

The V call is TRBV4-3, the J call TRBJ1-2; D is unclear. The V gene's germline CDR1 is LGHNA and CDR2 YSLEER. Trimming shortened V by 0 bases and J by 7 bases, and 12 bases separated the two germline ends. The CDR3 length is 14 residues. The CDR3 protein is CASSQDSPTSGYTF. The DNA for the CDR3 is TGCGCCAGCAGCCAAGATTCACCAACTTCTGGCTACACCTTC.

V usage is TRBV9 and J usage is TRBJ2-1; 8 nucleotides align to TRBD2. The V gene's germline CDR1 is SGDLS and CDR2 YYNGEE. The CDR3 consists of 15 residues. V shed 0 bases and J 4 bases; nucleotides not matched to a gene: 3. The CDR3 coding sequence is TGTGCCAGCAGCGTAGGGGCTAGCGGGTACAATGAGCAGTTCTTC. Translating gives CASSVGASGYNEQFF.